These 9 T cell receptor beta chains were sequenced from one sample in a study of shared clonotypes between healthy human individuals. TCRdb keeps only in-frame clones here, not all; method: immunoSEQ multiplex PCR. Among roughly 1 million clones, approximately 76% were seen once, and the ten largest hold 1.4%. Material: memory CD4+ T cells sorted from blood. Subset indicated: CD45RA-negative fraction. The receptor set was obtained from a man between 18 and 29 years old in good health.

V and J are TRBV5-6 and TRBJ2-6, with unresolved D. CDR1 is SGHDT, CDR2 YYEEEE, per germline. Deletions cut 0 bases from V and 1 base from J, with 5 bases between. This CDR3 is built from 15 residues. CDR3: CASSLAASGANVLTF. In DNA, the CDR3 is TGTGCCAGCAGCTTGGCAGCTTCTGGGGCCAACGTCCTGACTTTC.

The chain recombines TRBV4-1 with TRBJ2-7, with D tentatively TRBD1 (6 bases). The V end lost 4 bases, the J end lost 2 bases, and 18 bases lay between the germline ends. The CDR3 runs to 16 residues. Germline values: CDR1 MGHRA, CDR2 YSYEKL. In DNA, the CDR3 is TGCGCCAGCAGCCCCCTCAAGGACAGTAAGGCCTACGAGCAGTACTTC. Translated: CASSPLKDSKAYEQYF.

The genes are TRBV30 and TRBJ2-5; 7 bases are a match to TRBD2. From germline, CDR1 is GTSNPN and CDR2 SVGIG (reference sequence). V lost 2 bases and J lost 3; bases outside the gene matches: 6. There are 14 residues in the CDR3. The CDR3 DNA sequence: TGTGCCTGGAGTCGTGGACTAGGTAAAGAGACCCAGTACTTC. Protein sequence: CAWSRGLGKETQYF. Full variable domain (remainder filled in from reference TRBV30 and TRBJ2-5): SQTIHQWPATLVQPVGSPLSLECTVEGTSNPNLYWYRQAAGRGLQLLFYSVGIGQISSEVPQNLSASRPQDRQFILSSKKLLLSDSGFYLCAWSRGLGKETQYFGPGTRLLVL.

This chain links TRBV30 with TRBJ1-6, with 9 bases lining up with TRBD1. V was clipped by 0 bases and J by 10 bases; unmatched bases: 7. There are 15 residues in the CDR3. From germline, CDR1 is GTSNPN and CDR2 SVGIG (reference sequence). CDR3 bases: TGTGCCTGGAGTGTACGGGACAGGGTTTCGTCACCCCTCCACTTT. It encodes CAWSVRDRVSSPLHF.

This clone was observed a single time. The chain joins TRBV9 to TRBJ1-3; D gene ambiguous. Germline CDR1 reads SGDLS; CDR2 reads YYNGEE. Trimming removed 0 bases at V and 1 base at J, with 8 bases between. The CDR3 length is 15 residues. The CDR3 DNA is TGTGCCAGCAGCGTAGATGGTTTGTCTGGAAACACCATATATTTT. Encoded protein: CASSVDGLSGNTIYF.

The chain links TRBV5-4 to TRBJ1-1; no clear D. Germline CDR1 SGHNT, CDR2 YYREEE (reference sequence). Trimming shortened V by 7 bases and J by 5 bases, and 18 bases separated the two germline ends. CDR3 length: 14 residues. The CDR3 bases are TGTGCCAGCCTGTCTCAGGAACGAGGGACTGAAGCTTTCTTT. Translated: CASLSQERGTEAFF.

The chain employs TRBV19 and TRBJ2-2; D is possibly TRBD1 (6 bases). Trimming pared 9 bases from V and 0 bases from J, leaving 8 bases between. This CDR3 comprises 13 residues. Germline lookup yields CDR1 LNHDA and CDR2 SQIVND (reference sequence). CDR3 protein: CASRGPNTGELFF. The CDR3, as DNA: TGTGCCAGCAGGGGTCCGAACACCGGGGAGCTGTTTTTT.

A few counts support this clone. V gene TRBV6-1 combines with J gene TRBJ2-7, with D hard to call. V gave up 4 bases and J gave up 2 bases, with 0 bases separating them. CDR1 is MNHNS, CDR2 SASEGT, per germline. The CDR3 has 10 residues. The CDR3 coding sequence is TGTGCCAGCAGTGCCTACGAGCAGTACTTC. Amino acids: CASSAYEQYF.

There are a few counts of this clone. Other DNA variants within this sample encode the same CDR3. V is TRBV19 and J is TRBJ2-3; D is undetermined. The CDR3 is 11 amino acids. Germline CDR1 LNHDA, CDR2 SQIVND (reference sequence). With 3 bases removed from V and 4 bases from J, the gap between germline ends came to 2 bases. CDR3 amino acids: CASSIADTQYF. The CDR3 DNA follows: TGTGCCAGTAGTATCGCAGATACGCAGTATTTT.